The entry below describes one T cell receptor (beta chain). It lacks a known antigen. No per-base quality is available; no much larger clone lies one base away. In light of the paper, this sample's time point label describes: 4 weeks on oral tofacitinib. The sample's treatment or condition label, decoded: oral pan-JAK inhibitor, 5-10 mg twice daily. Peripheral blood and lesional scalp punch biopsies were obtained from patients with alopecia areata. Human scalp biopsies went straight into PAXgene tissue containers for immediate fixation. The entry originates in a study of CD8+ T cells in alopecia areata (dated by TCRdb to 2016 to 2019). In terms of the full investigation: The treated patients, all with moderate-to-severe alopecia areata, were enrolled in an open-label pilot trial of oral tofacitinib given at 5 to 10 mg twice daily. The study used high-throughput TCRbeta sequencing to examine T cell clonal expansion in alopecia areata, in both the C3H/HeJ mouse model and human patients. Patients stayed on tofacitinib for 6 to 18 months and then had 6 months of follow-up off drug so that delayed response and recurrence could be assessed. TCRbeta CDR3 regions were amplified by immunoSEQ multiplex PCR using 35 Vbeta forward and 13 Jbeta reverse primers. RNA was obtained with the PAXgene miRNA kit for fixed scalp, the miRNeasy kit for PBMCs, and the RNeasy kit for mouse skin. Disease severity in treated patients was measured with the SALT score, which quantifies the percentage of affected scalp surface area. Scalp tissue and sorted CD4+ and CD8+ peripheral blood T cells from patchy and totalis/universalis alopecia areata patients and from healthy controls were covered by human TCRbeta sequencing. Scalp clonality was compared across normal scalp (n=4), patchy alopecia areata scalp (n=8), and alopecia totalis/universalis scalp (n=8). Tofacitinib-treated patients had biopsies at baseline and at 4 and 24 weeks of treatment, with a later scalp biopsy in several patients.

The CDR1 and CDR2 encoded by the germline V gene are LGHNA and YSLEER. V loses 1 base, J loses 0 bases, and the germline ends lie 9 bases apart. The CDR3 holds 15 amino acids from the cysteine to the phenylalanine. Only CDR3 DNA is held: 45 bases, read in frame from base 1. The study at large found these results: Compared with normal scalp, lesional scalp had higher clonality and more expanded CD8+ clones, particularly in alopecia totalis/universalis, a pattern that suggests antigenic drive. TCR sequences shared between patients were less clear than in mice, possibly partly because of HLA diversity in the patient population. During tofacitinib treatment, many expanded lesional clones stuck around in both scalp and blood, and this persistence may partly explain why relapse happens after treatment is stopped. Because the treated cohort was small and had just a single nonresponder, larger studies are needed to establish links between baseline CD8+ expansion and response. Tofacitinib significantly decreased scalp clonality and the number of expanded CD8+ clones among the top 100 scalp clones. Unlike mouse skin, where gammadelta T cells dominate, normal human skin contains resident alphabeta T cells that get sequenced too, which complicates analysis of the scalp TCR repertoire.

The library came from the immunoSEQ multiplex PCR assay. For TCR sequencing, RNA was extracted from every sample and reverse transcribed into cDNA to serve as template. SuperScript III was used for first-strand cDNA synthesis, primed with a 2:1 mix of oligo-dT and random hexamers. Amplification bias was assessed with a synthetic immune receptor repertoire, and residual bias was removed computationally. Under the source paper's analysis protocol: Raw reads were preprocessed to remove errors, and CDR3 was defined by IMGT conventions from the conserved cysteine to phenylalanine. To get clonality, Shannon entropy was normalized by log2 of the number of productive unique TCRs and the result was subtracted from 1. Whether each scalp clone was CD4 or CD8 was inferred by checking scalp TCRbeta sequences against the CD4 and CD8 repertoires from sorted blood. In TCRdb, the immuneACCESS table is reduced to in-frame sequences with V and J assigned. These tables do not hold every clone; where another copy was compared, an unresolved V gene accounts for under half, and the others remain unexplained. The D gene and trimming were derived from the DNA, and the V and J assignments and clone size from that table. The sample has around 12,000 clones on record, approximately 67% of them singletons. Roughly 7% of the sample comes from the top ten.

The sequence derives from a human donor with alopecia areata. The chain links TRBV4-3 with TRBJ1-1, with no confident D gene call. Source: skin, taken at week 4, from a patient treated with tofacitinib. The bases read TGCGCCAGCAGCCAAGGGAGACATATGAACACTGAAGCTTTCTTT. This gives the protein CASSQGRHMNTEAFF.